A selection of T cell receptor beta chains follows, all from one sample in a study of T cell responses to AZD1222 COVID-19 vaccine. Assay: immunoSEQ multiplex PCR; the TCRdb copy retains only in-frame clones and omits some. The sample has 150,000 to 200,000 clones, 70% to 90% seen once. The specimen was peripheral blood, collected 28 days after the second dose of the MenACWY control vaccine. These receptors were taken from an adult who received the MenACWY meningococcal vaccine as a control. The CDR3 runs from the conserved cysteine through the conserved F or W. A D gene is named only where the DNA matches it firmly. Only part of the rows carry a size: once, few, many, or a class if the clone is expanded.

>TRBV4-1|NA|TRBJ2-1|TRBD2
TGCGCCAGCAGCCAATCAACTAGCGGTCCCTACAATGAGCAGTTCTTC
CASSQSTSGPYNEQFF
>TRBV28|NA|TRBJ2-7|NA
TGTGCCAGCACGTCAGCTGGGGCGGTTGACGAGCAGTACTTC
CASTSAGAVDEQYF
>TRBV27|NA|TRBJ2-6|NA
TGTGCCAGCACCATGGCGGGGGCCAACGTCCTGACTTTC
CASTMAGANVLTF
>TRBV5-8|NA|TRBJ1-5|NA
TGTGCCAGCAGTTCGGGATGGCAGGGCCCCTATAGCAATCAGCCCCAGCATTTT
CASSSGWQGPYSNQPQHF
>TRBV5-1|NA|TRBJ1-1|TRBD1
TGCGCCAGCAGCCCGACCGGGACAGGATGGAACACTGAAGCTTTCTTT
CASSPTGTGWNTEAFF
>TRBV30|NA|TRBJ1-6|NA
TGTGCCTGGACCGGGCAGTATTCACCCCTCCACTTT
CAWTGQYSPLHF
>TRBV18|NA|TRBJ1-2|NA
TGTGCCAGCTCATCAGGGTCGTCTAACTATGGCTACACCTTC
CASSSGSSNYGYTF
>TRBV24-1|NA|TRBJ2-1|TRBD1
TGTGCCACCAGTTCAATTGGCGGACAGGCAAAGACAAATGAGCAGTTCTTC
CATSSIGGQAKTNEQFF
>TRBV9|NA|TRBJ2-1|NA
TGTGCCAGCAGCGTAGCCGGGGTCTCCTACAATGAGCAGTTCTTC
CASSVAGVSYNEQFF
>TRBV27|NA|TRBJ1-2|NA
TGTGCCAGCAGTTTCGCCACAGGGTTCTATGGCTACACCTTC
CASSFATGFYGYTF
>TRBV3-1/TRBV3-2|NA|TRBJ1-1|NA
TGTGCCAGCAGCCATGCAACAGGTAGGAACACTGAAGCTTTCTTT
CASSHATGRNTEAFF
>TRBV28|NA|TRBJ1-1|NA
TGTGCCAGCAGGGTGGCTGTGGGAAACACTGAAGCTTTCTTT
CASRVAVGNTEAFF
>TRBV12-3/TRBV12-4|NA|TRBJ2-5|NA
TGTGCCAGCGGATTGACAGGGACTGAGACCCAGTACTTC
CASGLTGTETQYF
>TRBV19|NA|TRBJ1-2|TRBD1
TGTGCCAGTAGTATAAACAGGGGGCCAGTCTATGGCTACACCTTC
CASSINRGPVYGYTF
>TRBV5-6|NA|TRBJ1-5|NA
TGTGCCAGCAGCTTCGGACCCGTGGAAATGCCCCAGCATTTT
CASSFGPVEMPQHF
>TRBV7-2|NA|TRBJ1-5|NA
TGTGCCAGCAGCACGGACAACAATCAGCCCCAGCATTTT
CASSTDNNQPQHF
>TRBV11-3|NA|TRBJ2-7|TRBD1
TGTGCCAGCAGCCGGGACAGGCGGTACGAGCAGTACTTC
CASSRDRRYEQYF
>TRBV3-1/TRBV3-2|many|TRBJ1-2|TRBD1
TGTGCCAGCAGCCCTTCTTGGGACAGTGGCTACACCTTC
CASSPSWDSGYTF
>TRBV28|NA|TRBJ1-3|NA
TGTGCCAGCAGTTTTTGGGGTTCGTCCCCTGGAAACACCATATATTTT
CASSFWGSSPGNTIYF
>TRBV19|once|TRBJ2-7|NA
TGTGCCAGTAGTCTACAGCCGGCCTGGGAGCAGTACTTC
CASSLQPAWEQYF
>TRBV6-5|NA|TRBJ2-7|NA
TGTGCCAGCAGGCGTCAGGACAGATTCTACGAGCAGTACTTC
CASRRQDRFYEQYF
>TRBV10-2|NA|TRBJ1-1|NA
TGCGCCAGCAGTGCGCCCTCGGGACGGAGGTTCACTGAAGCTTTCTTT
CASSAPSGRRFTEAFF
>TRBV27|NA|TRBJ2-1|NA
TGTGCCAGCAGTTTGGGGTGGCAGGGAGCCCTCGATGAGCAGTTCTTC
CASSLGWQGALDEQFF
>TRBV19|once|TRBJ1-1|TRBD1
TGTGCCAGTAGTACCACAGGGGAAAGGGGCACTGAAGCTTTCTTT
CASSTTGERGTEAFF
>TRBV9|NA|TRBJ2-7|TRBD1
TGTGCCAGCAGCGTTTCGGGACAGGGAGACCCTCAGTACTTC
CASSVSGQGDPQYF
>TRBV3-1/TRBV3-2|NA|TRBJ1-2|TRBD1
TGTGCCAGCAGAAGACAGGGATCAAGCGGCTACACCTTC
CASRRQGSSGYTF
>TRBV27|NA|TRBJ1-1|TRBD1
TGTGCCAGCAGCCAGGACAGGGTCACTGAAGCTTTCTTT
CASSQDRVTEAFF
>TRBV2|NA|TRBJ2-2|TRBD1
TGTGCCAGCAAAGCAACCGGGACAGTTATTACCGGGGAGCTGTTTTTT
CASKATGTVITGELFF
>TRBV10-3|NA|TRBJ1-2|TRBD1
TGTGCCATCAGTGATCGGGACAGGGGGATCTACTATGGCTACACCTTC
CAISDRDRGIYYGYTF
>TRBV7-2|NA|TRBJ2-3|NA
TGTGCCAGCAGCAGACTAGATACGCAGTATTTT
CASSRLDTQYF
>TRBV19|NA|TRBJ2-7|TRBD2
TGTGCCAGTAGTATAGATTCGGCGGGAGCGGTGAGCTACGAGCAGTACTTC
CASSIDSAGAVSYEQYF
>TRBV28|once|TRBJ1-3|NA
TGTGCCAGCAGTTTAACCAGCTCTGGAAACACCATATATTTT
CASSLTSSGNTIYF
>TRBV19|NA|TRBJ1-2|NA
TGTGCCAGTAGTAGGACAGCTTTCGTCTATGGCTACACCTTC
CASSRTAFVYGYTF
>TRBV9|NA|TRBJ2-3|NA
TGTGCCAGCAGCGTAACGGGATGGGGAACAGATACGCAGTATTTT
CASSVTGWGTDTQYF
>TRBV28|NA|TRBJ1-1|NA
TGTGCCAGCAGCGAATACTACAGGGACATGAACACTGAAGCTTTCTTT
CASSEYYRDMNTEAFF
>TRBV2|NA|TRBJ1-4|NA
TGTGCCAGCAGACAGCCAGGTGAAAAACTGTTTTTT
CASRQPGEKLFF
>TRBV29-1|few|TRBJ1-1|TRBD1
TGCAGCGTTGTGGGCAGGGGGCGTTCGGACACTGAAGCTTTCTTT
CSVVGRGRSDTEAFF
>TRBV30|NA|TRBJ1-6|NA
TGTGCCTGGTCCCCACACCCTTCACCCCTCCACTTT
CAWSPHPSPLHF
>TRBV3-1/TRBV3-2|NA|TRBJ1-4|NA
TGTGCCAGCAGGGGGCGCTGGGAGAAACTGTTTTTT
CASRGRWEKLFF
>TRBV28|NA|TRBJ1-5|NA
TGTGCCAGCAGCGGGGCAGAGATTAATCAGCCCCAGCATTTT
CASSGAEINQPQHF
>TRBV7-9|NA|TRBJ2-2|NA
TGTGCCAGCAGCTTAGGCCGGGCCACCGGGGAGCTGTTTTTT
CASSLGRATGELFF
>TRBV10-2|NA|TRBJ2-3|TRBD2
TGCGCCAGCAACCCAGCGGGAGATACAGATACGCAGTATTTT
CASNPAGDTDTQYF
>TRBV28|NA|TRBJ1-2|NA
TGTGCCAGCAGTTTTATGAGGAGTAACTATGGCTACACCTTC
CASSFMRSNYGYTF
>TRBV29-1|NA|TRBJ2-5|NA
TGCAGCCTCGGAGGAGAGACCCAGTACTTC
CSLGGETQYF
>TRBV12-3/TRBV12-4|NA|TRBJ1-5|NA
TGTGCCACCACCTCGATGGGAGATCAGCCCCAGCATTTT
CATTSMGDQPQHF
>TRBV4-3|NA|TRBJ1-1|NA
TGCGCCAGCAGCCAGGCCGGGGGGGAAGCTTTCTTT
CASSQAGGEAFF
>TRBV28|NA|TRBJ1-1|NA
TGTGCCAGCAGACGACAGTTTCAAGCTTTCTTT
CASRRQFQAFF
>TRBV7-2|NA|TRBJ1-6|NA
TGTGCCAGCAGCTTAGTCGGTGGCACGGTTTCACCCCTCCACTTT
CASSLVGGTVSPLHF
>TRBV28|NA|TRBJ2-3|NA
TGTGCCAGCAGTCTAGGTGCGGCGTCGGGCACAGATACGCAGTATTTT
CASSLGAASGTDTQYF
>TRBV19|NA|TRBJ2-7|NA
TGTGCCAGTAGTCTCGGACAAACCTACGAGCAGTACTTC
CASSLGQTYEQYF
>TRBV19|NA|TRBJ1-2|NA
TGTGCCAGTAGTATTGGGGACTATGGCTACACCTTC
CASSIGDYGYTF
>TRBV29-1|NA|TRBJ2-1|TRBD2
TGCAGCGTTATGGGCGGGGGGAAGAACAATGAGCAGTTCTTC
CSVMGGGKNNEQFF
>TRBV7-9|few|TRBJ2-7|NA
TGTGCCAGCAGCCAGACTCCGCCCGGGCAGTACTTC
CASSQTPPGQYF
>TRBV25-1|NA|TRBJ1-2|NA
TGTGCCAGCAGTGATCCGCGTCAGGAGGATACGATCTATGGCTACACCTTC
CASSDPRQEDTIYGYTF